This T cell receptor beta chain emerged from a study of T cell responses to AZD1222 COVID-19 vaccine. This CDR3 has 14 amino acids. The V segment lost 5 bases and the J segment 4 bases; nucleotides outside the gene matches: 7. Germline V CDR1 and CDR2: MNHEY, SMNVEV (reference sequence). Profiling relied on immunoSEQ multiplex PCR, and the TCRdb table lists in-frame clones only, not all of them. The sample shows approximately 100,000 clones, around nine tenths of them seen only once. This chain uses TRBV27 with TRBJ2-7; 8 bases map to TRBD1. The sequence came from an adult in good health. Sample: peripheral blood, taken on day 0 of AZD1222 vaccination. The CDR3 sequence: CASSQRQGRYEQYF. CDR3 bases: TGTGCCAGCAGTCAACGACAGGGGAGGTACGAGCAGTACTTC.